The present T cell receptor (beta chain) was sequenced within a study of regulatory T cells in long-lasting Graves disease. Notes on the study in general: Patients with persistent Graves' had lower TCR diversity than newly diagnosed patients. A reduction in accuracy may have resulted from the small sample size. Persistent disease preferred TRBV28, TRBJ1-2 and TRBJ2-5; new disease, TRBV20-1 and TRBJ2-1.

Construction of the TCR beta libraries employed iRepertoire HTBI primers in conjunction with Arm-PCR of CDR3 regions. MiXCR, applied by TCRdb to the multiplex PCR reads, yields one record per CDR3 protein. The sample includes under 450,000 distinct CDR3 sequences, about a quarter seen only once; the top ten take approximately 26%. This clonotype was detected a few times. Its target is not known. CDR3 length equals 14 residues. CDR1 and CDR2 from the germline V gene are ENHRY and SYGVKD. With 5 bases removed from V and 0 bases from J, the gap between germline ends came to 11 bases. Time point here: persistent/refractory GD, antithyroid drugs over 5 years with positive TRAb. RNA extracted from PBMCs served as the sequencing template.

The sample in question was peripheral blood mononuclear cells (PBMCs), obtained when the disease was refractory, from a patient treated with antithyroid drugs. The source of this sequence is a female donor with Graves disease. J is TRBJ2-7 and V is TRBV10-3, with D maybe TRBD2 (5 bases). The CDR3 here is CAISTITSSYEQYF. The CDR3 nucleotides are TGTGCCATCAGTACAATCACTAGCTCCTACGAGCAGTACTTC.